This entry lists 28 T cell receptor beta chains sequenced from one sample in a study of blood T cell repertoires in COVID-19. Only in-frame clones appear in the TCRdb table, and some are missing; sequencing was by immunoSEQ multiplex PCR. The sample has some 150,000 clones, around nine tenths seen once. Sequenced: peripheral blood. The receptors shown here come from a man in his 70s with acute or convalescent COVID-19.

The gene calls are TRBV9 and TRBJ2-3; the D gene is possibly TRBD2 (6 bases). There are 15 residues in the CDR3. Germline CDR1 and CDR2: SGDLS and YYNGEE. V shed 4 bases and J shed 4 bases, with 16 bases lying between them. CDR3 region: CASSPTRLEADTQYF. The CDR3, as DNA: TGTGCCAGCAGCCCCACGCGACTAGAAGCAGATACGCAGTATTTT.

CDR3 sequence reads: CASRPTGKAYEQYF. In DNA, the CDR3 is TGTGCCAGCAGGCCTACAGGGAAGGCCTACGAGCAGTACTTC. This chain joins TRBV28 and TRBJ2-7; weak D call: TRBD1 (6 bases). This CDR3 comprises 14 residues. The V gene's germline CDR1 is MDHEN and CDR2 SYDVKM. V lost 6 bases and J lost 2, with 14 bases in between.

CDR3 residues: CASSGPNYGYTF. CDR3 nucleotide sequence: TGTGCCAGCAGCGGCCCGAACTATGGCTACACCTTC. The chain has TRBV5-4 and TRBJ1-2; D uncertain. Germline V gives CDR1 SGHNT, CDR2 YYREEE (reference sequence). V was cut by 4 bases and J by 2 bases, with 6 bases left in between. The CDR3 consists of 12 residues.

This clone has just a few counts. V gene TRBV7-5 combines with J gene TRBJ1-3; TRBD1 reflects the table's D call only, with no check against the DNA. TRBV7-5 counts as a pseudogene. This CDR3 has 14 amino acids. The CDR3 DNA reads TGTGTCAGAAGCCAGGGTTACTCTGGAAACACCATATATTTT. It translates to CVRSQGYSGNTIYF.

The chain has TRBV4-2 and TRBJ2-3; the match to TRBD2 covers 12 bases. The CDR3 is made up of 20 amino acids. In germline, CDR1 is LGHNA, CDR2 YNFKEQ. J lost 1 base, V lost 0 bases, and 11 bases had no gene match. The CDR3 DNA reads TGTGCCAGCAGCCAAGAGCGGCTAGCGGGAGGGCTAAGGGGCACAGATACGCAGTATTTT. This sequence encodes CASSQERLAGGLRGTDTQYF.

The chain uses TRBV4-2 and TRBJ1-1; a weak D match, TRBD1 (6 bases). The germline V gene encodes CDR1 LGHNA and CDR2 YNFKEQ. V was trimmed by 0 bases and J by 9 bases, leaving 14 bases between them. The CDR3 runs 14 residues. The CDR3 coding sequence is TGTGCCAGCAGCCAAGATACAGGGCGGTCACAAGCTTTCTTT. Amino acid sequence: CASSQDTGRSQAFF.

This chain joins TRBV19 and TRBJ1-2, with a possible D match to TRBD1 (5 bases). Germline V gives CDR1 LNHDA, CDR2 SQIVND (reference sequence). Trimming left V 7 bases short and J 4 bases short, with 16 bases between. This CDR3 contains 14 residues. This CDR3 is CASIEQGSGYGYTF. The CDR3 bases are TGTGCCAGTATCGAGCAGGGATCGGGCTATGGCTACACCTTC.

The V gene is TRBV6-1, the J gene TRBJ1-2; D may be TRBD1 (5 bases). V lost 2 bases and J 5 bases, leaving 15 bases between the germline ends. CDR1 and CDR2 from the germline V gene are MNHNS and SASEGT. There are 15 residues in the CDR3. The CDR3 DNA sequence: TGTGCCAGCAGTGAATTGGCGCGACAGATATATGGCTACACCTTC. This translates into CASSELARQIYGYTF.

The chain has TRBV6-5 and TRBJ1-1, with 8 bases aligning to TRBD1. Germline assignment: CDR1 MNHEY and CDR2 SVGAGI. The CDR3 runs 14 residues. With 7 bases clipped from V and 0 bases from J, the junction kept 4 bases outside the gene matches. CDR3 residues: CASMDRVMNTEAFF. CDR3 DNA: TGTGCCAGCATGGACAGGGTAATGAACACTGAAGCTTTCTTT.

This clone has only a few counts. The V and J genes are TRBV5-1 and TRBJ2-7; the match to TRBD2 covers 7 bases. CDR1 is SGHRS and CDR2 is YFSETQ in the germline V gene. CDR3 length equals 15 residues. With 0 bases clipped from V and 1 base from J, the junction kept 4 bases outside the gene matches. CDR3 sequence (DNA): TGCGCCAGCAGCTTGGATAGCGGGTTTTCCTACGAGCAGTACTTC. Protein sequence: CASSLDSGFSYEQYF.

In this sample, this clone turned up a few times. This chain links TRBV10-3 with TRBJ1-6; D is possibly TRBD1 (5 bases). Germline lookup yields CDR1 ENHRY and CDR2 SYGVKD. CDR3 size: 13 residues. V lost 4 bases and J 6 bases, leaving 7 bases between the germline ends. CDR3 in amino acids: CAISGQSNSPLHF. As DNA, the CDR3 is TGTGCCATCAGTGGACAGAGTAATTCACCCCTCCACTTT.

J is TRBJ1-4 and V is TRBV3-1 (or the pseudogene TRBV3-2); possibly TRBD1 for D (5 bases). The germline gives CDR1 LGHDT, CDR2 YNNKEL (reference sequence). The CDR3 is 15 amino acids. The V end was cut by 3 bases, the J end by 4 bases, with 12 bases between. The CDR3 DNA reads TGTGCCAGCAGCCACGAGAGGAGGGGTAATGAAAAACTGTTTTTT. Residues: CASSHERRGNEKLFF.

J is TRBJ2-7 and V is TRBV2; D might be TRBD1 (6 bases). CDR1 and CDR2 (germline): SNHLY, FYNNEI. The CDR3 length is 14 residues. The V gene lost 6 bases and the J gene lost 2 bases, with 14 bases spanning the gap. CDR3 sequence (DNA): TGTGCCAGCAGAGAAACAGGGCTTACCTACGAGCAGTACTTC. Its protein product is CASRETGLTYEQYF.

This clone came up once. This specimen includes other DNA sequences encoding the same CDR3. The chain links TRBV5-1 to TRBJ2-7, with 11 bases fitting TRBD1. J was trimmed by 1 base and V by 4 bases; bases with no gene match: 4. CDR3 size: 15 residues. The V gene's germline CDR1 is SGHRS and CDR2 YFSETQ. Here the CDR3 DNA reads TGCGCCAGCAGCCCGGGGACAGGGGGGTCCTACGAGCAGTACTTC. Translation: CASSPGTGGSYEQYF.

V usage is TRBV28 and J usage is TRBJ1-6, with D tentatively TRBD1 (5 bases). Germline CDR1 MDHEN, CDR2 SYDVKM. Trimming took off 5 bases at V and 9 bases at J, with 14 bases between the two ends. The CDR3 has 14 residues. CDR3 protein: CASSGAIWASPLHF. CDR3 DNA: TGTGCCAGCAGTGGGGCCATCTGGGCTTCACCCCTCCACTTT. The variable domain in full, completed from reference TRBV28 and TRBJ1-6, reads DVKVTQSSRYLVKRTGEKVFLECVQDMDHENMFWYRQDPGLGLRLIYFSYDVKMKEKGDIPEGYSVSREKKERFSLILESASTNQTSMYLCASSGAIWASPLHFGNGTRLTVT.

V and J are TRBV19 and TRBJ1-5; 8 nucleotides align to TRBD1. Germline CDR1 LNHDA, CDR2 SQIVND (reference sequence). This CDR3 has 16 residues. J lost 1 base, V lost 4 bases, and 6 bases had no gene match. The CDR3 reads CASSKDRAGSNQPQHF. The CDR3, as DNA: TGTGCCAGTAGTAAGGACAGGGCAGGAAGCAATCAGCCCCAGCATTTT.

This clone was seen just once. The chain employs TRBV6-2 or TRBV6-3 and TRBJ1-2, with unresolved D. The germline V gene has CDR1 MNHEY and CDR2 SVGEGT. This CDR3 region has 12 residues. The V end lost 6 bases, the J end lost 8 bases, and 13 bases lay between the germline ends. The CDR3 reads CASSKEPLGYTF. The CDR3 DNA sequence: TGTGCCAGCAGCAAAGAGCCCCTGGGCTACACCTTC.

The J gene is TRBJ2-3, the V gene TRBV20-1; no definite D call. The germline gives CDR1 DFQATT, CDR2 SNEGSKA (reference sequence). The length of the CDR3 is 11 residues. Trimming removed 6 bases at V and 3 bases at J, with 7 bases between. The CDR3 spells CSARKTDTQYF. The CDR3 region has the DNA TGCAGTGCGCGGAAAACAGATACGCAGTATTTT.

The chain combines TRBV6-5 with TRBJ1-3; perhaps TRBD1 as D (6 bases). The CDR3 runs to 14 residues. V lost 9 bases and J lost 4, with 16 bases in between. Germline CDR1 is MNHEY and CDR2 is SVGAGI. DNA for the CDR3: TGTGCCAGTATTATTTCGACAGGAGGAAACACCATATATTTT. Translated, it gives CASIISTGGNTIYF.

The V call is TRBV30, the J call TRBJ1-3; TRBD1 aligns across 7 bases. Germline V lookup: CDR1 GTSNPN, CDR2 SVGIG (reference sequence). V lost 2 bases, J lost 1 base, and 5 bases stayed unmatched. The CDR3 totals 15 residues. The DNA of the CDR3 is TGTGCCTGGAGTCGGGACAGATCATCTGGAAACACCATATATTTT. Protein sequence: CAWSRDRSSGNTIYF.

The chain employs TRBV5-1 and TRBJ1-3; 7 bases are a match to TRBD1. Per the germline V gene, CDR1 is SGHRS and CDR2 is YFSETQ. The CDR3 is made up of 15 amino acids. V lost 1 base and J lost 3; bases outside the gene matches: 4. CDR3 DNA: TGCGCCAGCAGCTTGTCTCCAGGGGGTGGAAACACCATATATTTT. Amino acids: CASSLSPGGGNTIYF.

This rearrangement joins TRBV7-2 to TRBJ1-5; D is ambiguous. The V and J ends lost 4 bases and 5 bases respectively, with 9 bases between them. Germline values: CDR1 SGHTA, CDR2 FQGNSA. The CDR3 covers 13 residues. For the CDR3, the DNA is TGTGCCAGCAGCTACACTAGAGATCAGCCCCAGCATTTT. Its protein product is CASSYTRDQPQHF.

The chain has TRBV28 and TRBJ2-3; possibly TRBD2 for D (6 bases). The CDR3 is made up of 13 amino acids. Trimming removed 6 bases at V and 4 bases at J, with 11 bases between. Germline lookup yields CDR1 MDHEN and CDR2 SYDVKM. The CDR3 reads CASSLPGADTQYF. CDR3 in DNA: TGTGCCAGCAGCCTCCCGGGGGCAGATACGCAGTATTTT.

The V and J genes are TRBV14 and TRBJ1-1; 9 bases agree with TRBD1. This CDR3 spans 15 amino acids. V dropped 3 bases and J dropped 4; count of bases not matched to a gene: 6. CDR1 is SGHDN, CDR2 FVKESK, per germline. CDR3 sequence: CASSHGDRVSTEAFF. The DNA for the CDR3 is TGTGCCAGCAGCCACGGGGACAGGGTGAGCACTGAAGCTTTCTTT.

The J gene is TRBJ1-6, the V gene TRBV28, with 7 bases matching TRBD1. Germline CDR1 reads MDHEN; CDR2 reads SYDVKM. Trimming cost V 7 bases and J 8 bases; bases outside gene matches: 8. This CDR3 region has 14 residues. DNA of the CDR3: TGTGCCAGCACTCCGGGACAGACAGATTCACCCCTCCACTTT. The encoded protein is CASTPGQTDSPLHF.

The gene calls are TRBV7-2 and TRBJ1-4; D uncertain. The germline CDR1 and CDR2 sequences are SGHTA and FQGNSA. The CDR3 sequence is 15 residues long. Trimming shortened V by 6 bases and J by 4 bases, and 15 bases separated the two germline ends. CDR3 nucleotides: TGTGCCAGCAGTTTGTCAACAACAGATAATGAAAAACTGTTTTTT. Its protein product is CASSLSTTDNEKLFF.

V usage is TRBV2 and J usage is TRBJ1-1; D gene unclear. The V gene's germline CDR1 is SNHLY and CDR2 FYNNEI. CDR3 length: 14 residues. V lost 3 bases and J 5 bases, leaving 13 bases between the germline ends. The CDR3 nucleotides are TGTGCCAGCAGTGAGCGACGAGGGCGGACTGAAGCTTTCTTT. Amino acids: CASSERRGRTEAFF.

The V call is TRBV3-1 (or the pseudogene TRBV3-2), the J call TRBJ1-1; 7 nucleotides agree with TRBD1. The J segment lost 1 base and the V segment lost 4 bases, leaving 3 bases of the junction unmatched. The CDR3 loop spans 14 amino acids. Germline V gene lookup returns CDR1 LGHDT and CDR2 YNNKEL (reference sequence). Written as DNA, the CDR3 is TGTGCCAGCAGCCGCCGGGACAGGAACACTGAAGCTTTCTTT. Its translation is CASSRRDRNTEAFF.